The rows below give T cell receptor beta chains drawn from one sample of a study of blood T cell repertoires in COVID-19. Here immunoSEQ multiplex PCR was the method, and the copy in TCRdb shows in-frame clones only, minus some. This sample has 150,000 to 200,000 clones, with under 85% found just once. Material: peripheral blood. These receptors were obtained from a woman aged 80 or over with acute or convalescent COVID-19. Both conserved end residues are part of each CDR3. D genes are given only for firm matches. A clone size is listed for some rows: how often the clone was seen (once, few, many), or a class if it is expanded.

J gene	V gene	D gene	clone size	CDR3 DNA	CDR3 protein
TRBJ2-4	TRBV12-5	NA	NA	TGTGCTAGTGCCCATTCCCGGGGCATTCAGTACTTC	CASAHSRGIQYF
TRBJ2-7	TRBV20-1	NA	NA	TGCAGTGCTACCTCAGGTCACGAGCAGTACTTC	CSATSGHEQYF
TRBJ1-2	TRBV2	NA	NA	TGTGCCAGCACCCCTCGGGGAGACAATATAAACTATGGCTACACCTTC	CASTPRGDNINYGYTF
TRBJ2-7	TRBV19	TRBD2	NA	TGTGCCAGTAGTCTGACTAGCGGGAGCTCCTACGAGCAGTACTTC	CASSLTSGSSYEQYF
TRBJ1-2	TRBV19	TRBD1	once	TGTGCCAGTCACCTCGGGACAGGGGGTGACTATGGCTACACCTTC	CASHLGTGGDYGYTF
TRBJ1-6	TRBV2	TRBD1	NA	TGTGCCAGCAGGACAGGGGGCGCGAATAATTCACCCCTCCACTTT	CASRTGGANNSPLHF
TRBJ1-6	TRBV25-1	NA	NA	TGTGCCAGCAGTGGGGGGACTTTCAATTCACCCCTCCACTTT	CASSGGTFNSPLHF
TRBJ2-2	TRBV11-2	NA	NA	TGTGCCAGCAGCTTTTCGACAGGGACTAACACCGGGGAGCTGTTTTTT	CASSFSTGTNTGELFF
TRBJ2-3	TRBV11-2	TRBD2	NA	TGTGCCAGCAGCCGCAGGACTAGCGGGGACAGCACAGATACGCAGTATTTT	CASSRRTSGDSTDTQYF
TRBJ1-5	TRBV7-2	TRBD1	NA	TGTGCCAGCAGTTACACAGGGGGCTGGAATCAGCCCCAGCATTTT	CASSYTGGWNQPQHF
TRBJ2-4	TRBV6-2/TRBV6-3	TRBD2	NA	TGTGCCAGCAGTTCGGCGCTTGGCGGGGGGCCGTCTGCAGCCAAAAACATTCAGTACTTC	CASSSALGGGPSAAKNIQYF
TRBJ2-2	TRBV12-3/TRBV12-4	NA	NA	TGTGCCAGCAGCTTGAACACCGGGGAGCTGTTTTTT	CASSLNTGELFF
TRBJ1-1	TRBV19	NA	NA	TGTGCCAGTAGTATCAGGGCAGTTGGCGTGAACACTGAAGCTTTCTTT	CASSIRAVGVNTEAFF
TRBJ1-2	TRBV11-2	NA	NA	TGTGCCAGCAGCTTAGGGCCAGGGGATAACTATGGCTACACCTTC	CASSLGPGDNYGYTF
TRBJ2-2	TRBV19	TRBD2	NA	TGTGCCAGTGCGGGGGGCGCGAACACCGGGGAGCTGTTTTTT	CASAGGANTGELFF
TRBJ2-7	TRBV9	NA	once	TGTGCCAGCAGCGGGAGGGGAGACGAGCAGTACTTC	CASSGRGDEQYF